The rows below give T cell receptor beta chains drawn from one sample of a study of OX40 agonist ivuxolimab in advanced cancers. The protocol was immunoSEQ multiplex PCR, while the TCRdb copy is restricted to in-frame clones and leaves out a portion. The sample includes more than 12,000 clones, 80% to 90% of them seen just once. The sequences come from CD4+ or CD8+ T cells sorted from blood, collected in a trial of the OX40 agonist ivuxolimab. Receptors were obtained from an adult with an advanced solid tumor such as melanoma, head and neck, liver or kidney cancer. CDR3s include the opening cysteine and the closing phenylalanine or tryptophan. The D gene is left open where the match is weak. Size tells how often a clone was seen (once, few, many) or the class of an expanded clone, and some rows leave it out.

TRBD1 | TRBJ2-7 | NA | TRBV7-8 | CASSNRDSRYEQYF | TGTGCCAGCAGCAACCGGGACAGCCGCTACGAGCAGTACTTC
TRBD1 | TRBJ1-4 | NA | TRBV11-3 | CASSLGRGTGRVWEKLFF | TGTGCCAGCAGCTTAGGCCGGGGGACAGGGCGAGTTTGGGAAAAACTGTTTTTT
NA | TRBJ2-1 | once | TRBV6-6 | CASGGIIFLEQFF | TGTGCCAGCGGGGGGATAATATTCCTTGAGCAGTTCTTC
NA | TRBJ2-7 | NA | TRBV7-9 | CASSGRQTTNYEQYF | TGTGCCAGCAGTGGACGACAAACGACAAACTACGAGCAGTACTTC
TRBD1 | TRBJ2-5 | NA | TRBV6-1 | CASSMDREETQYF | TGTGCCAGCAGTATGGACAGGGAAGAGACCCAGTACTTC
NA | TRBJ2-7 | NA | TRBV7-9 | CASSLNPTGFPYEQYF | TGTGCCAGCAGCTTAAACCCCACAGGGTTCCCCTACGAGCAGTACTTC
TRBD1 | TRBJ2-5 | once | TRBV7-3 | CASSTTGAPQETQYF | TGTGCCAGCAGCACTACAGGGGCCCCCCAAGAGACCCAGTACTTC
NA | TRBJ1-3 | NA | TRBV9 | CASSVGVSGASGNTIYF | TGTGCCAGCAGCGTAGGCGTTAGTGGGGCCTCTGGAAACACCATATATTTT
TRBD2 | TRBJ2-1 | once | TRBV2 | CASSRGGAANEQFF | TGTGCCAGCTCGCGGGGGGGCGCAGCGAATGAGCAGTTCTTC
TRBD2 | TRBJ2-1 | NA | TRBV5-1 | CASSLEASGHNEQFF | TGCGCCAGCAGCTTGGAGGCTAGCGGACATAATGAGCAGTTCTTC
NA | TRBJ2-5 | NA | TRBV9 | CASSFLEGTPKETQYF | TGTGCCAGCAGCTTCCTCGAAGGGACACCTAAAGAGACCCAGTACTTC
NA | TRBJ1-1 | NA | TRBV29-1 | CSALYTGSRGAFF | TGCAGCGCCCTCTATACCGGCAGTCGTGGAGCTTTCTTT
NA | TRBJ1-2 | NA | TRBV29-1 | CSVPLGGVAYGYTF | TGCAGCGTTCCCCTAGGAGGGGTCGCCTATGGCTACACCTTC
NA | TRBJ2-2 | NA | TRBV19 | CASSNGGNTGELFF | TGTGCCAGTAGTAATGGGGGGAACACCGGGGAGCTGTTTTTT
NA | TRBJ2-3 | NA | TRBV19 | CASSVRGDTQYF | TGTGCCAGTAGTGTCAGGGGAGATACGCAGTATTTT
NA | TRBJ2-3 | NA | TRBV2 | CASRERTDTQYF | TGTGCCAGCCGAGAGCGGACCGATACGCAGTATTTT
NA | TRBJ1-1 | NA | TRBV7-2 | CASSLMGAGTEAFF | TGTGCCAGCAGCTTAATGGGGGCGGGTACTGAAGCTTTCTTT
NA | TRBJ1-2 | NA | TRBV5-6 | CASSYGHSGYGYTF | TGTGCCAGCAGCTACGGACACTCCGGGTATGGCTACACCTTC
TRBD2 | TRBJ2-1 | NA | TRBV6-6 | CASIISGGQNNEQFF | TGTGCCAGCATCATATCGGGGGGGCAAAACAATGAGCAGTTCTTC
NA | TRBJ1-5 | NA | TRBV7-8 | CASSFADSYQPQHF | TGTGCCAGCAGCTTTGCGGACAGTTATCAGCCCCAGCATTTT
NA | TRBJ2-5 | NA | TRBV4-2 | CASSQWLGETQYF | TGTGCCAGCAGCCAATGGTTGGGGGAGACCCAGTACTTC
TRBD1 | TRBJ2-5 | NA | TRBV9 | CASSATGGFETQYF | TGTGCCAGCAGCGCGACAGGGGGCTTTGAGACCCAGTACTTC
NA | TRBJ1-5 | NA | TRBV5-3 | CARSQGKGEQPQHF | TGTGCCAGAAGCCAAGGCAAGGGGGAACAGCCCCAGCATTTT
NA | TRBJ1-6 | NA | TRBV28 | CASSLRTPSYNSPLHF | TGTGCCAGCAGTCTTCGGACTCCCTCCTATAATTCACCCCTCCACTTT
NA | TRBJ1-1 | NA | TRBV5-6 | CASSLTGIDTEAFF | TGTGCCAGCAGCTTGACAGGGATCGACACTGAAGCTTTCTTT
TRBD1 | TRBJ1-4 | NA | TRBV30 | CAWRQDRGRATNEKLFF | TGTGCCTGGAGACAGGACAGGGGGCGAGCAACTAATGAAAAACTGTTTTTT
NA | TRBJ1-1 | NA | TRBV11-2 | CASSLGSGRTEAFF | TGTGCCAGCAGCTTAGGATCGGGGCGGACTGAAGCTTTCTTT
NA | TRBJ2-7 | NA | TRBV10-2 | CASSGIWEDGRYEQYF | TGCGCCAGCAGTGGCATCTGGGAGGACGGACGCTACGAGCAGTACTTC
TRBD2 | TRBJ2-7 | NA | TRBV5-6 | CASSFPSGSSYEQYF | TGTGCCAGCAGCTTTCCTAGCGGCAGCTCCTACGAGCAGTACTTC
NA | TRBJ1-1 | NA | TRBV2 | CASSVGRRGNTEAFF | TGTGCCAGCAGTGTGGGTCGGAGGGGAAACACTGAAGCTTTCTTT
NA | TRBJ1-1 | NA | TRBV7-2 | CASSLALFTGEAFF | TGTGCCAGCAGCTTAGCGCTATTTACAGGTGAAGCTTTCTTT
TRBD2 | TRBJ2-4 | NA | TRBV18 | CASSREPAGGLNIQYF | TGTGCCAGCTCCCGGGAGCCAGCGGGGGGGTTAAACATTCAGTACTTC
NA | TRBJ1-1 | NA | TRBV7-6 | CASSDEGTEAFF | TGTGCCAGCAGCGACGAGGGCACTGAAGCTTTCTTT
NA | TRBJ2-4 | NA | TRBV7-3 | CASSFLGSMLAKNIQYF | TGTGCCAGCAGCTTCTTGGGGTCAATGCTAGCCAAAAACATTCAGTACTTC
NA | TRBJ1-1 | NA | TRBV13 | CASSPREWNTEAFF | TGTGCCAGCAGCCCCAGGGAGTGGAACACTGAAGCTTTCTTT
NA | TRBJ2-1 | NA | TRBV11-3 | CASSLGRDEQFF | TGTGCCAGCAGCTTAGGTCGCGATGAGCAGTTCTTC
TRBD2 | TRBJ2-3 | once | TRBV30 | CAWSVRGGMDTQYF | TGTGCCTGGAGTGTACGGGGGGGGATGGATACGCAGTATTTT
NA | TRBJ1-4 | NA | TRBV5-1 | CASSFGEATNEKLFF | TGCGCCAGCAGCTTCGGGGAGGCAACTAATGAAAAACTGTTTTTT
TRBD1 | TRBJ2-7 | NA | TRBV4-1 | CASSHAGTGAYEQYF | TGCGCCAGCAGCCACGCCGGGACAGGGGCCTACGAGCAGTACTTC
NA | TRBJ1-1 | few | TRBV9 | CASSPTGFTQNTEAFF | TGTGCCAGCAGCCCGACAGGTTTTACACAGAACACTGAAGCTTTCTTT
NA | TRBJ2-1 | NA | TRBV7-3 | CASSPSTGYNEQFF | TGTGCCAGCAGCCCGTCGACAGGTTACAATGAGCAGTTCTTC
TRBD1 | TRBJ1-4 | once | TRBV6-5 | CASSSGTANEKLFF | TGTGCCAGCAGTTCCGGGACAGCTAATGAAAAACTGTTTTTT
NA | TRBJ2-2 | NA | TRBV9 | CASSVEANTGELFF | TGTGCCAGCAGCGTAGAGGCGAATACCGGGGAGCTGTTTTTT
NA | TRBJ2-2 | NA | TRBV10-2 | CASSGGGSRTGELFF | TGCGCCAGCAGTGGGGGTGGATCGCGCACCGGGGAGCTGTTTTTT
TRBD2 | TRBJ2-2 | NA | TRBV7-2 | CASSLASGGYTGELFF | TGTGCCAGCAGCTTAGCAAGCGGGGGGTACACCGGGGAGCTGTTTTTT
NA | TRBJ2-1 | NA | TRBV1 | CTHPRGDLYNEQFF | TGCACCCATCCTCGGGGGGACCTTTACAATGAGCAGTTCTTC
TRBD1 | TRBJ1-4 | NA | TRBV18 | CASSPTGGDEKLFF | TGTGCCAGCTCACCCACAGGGGGCGATGAAAAACTGTTTTTT
TRBD1 | TRBJ1-3 | NA | TRBV19 | CASSIQAGQTSGNTIYF | TGTGCCAGTAGTATCCAGGCGGGACAGACCTCTGGAAACACCATATATTTT
NA | TRBJ2-3 | NA | TRBV9 | CASSPGAVGPDTQYF | TGTGCCAGCAGCCCAGGTGCGGTCGGCCCAGATACGCAGTATTTT